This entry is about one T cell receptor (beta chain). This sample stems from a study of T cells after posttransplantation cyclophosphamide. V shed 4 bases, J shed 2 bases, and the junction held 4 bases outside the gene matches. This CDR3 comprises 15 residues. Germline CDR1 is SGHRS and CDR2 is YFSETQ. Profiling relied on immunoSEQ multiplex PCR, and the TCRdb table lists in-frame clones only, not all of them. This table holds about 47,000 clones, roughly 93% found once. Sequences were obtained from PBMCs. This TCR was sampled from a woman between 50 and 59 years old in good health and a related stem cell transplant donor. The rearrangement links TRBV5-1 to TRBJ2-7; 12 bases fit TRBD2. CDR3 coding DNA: TGCGCCAGCAGCGATCTAGCGGGAGGGGCCTACGAGCAGTACTTC. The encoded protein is CASSDLAGGAYEQYF.